This record concerns one TCR beta chain sequence. Its antigen remains unknown. 5'RACE template switching produced TCR cDNA carrying a universal primer site and UMIs. TCRdb called the 5' RACE reads again in MiXCR, with one record for every CDR3 protein. The table records 610,000 or so distinct CDR3 sequences, roughly an eighth of them present only once. The record originates from a study of T cells after yellow fever vaccination. Study results and caveats: A small proportion of clonotypes was detected in both the CD4 and CD8 compartments.

Source: PBMCs, taken on the day of the yellow fever booster vaccination. This TCR derives from a man aged 25 to 45 who received the YFV17D yellow fever vaccine.

Here the CDR3 DNA reads TGCGCCAGCAGTATTAATGGTGGGGCCAACGTCCTGACTTTC. Amino acid sequence: CASSINGGANVLTF. This chain links TRBV10-2 with TRBJ2-6; D gene ambiguous. Trimming took 5 bases from V and 3 from J, leaving 8 bases between them. The CDR3 sequence is 14 residues long. Looked up from germline, CDR1 is WSHSY and CDR2 is SAAADI.